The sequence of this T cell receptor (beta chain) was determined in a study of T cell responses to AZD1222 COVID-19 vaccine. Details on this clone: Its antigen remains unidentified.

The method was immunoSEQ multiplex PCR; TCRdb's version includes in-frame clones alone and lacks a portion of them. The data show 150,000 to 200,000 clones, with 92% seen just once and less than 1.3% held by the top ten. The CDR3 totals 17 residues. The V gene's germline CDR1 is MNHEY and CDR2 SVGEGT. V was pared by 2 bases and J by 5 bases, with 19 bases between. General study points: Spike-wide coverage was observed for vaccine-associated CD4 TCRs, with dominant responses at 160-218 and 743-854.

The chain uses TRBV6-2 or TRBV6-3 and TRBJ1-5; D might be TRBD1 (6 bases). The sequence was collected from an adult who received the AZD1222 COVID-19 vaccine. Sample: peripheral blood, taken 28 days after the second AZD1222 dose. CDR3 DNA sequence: TGTGCCAGCAGTTACAAGCGGGACACCATCCTGGATCAGCCCCAGCATTTT. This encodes CASSYKRDTILDQPQHF.